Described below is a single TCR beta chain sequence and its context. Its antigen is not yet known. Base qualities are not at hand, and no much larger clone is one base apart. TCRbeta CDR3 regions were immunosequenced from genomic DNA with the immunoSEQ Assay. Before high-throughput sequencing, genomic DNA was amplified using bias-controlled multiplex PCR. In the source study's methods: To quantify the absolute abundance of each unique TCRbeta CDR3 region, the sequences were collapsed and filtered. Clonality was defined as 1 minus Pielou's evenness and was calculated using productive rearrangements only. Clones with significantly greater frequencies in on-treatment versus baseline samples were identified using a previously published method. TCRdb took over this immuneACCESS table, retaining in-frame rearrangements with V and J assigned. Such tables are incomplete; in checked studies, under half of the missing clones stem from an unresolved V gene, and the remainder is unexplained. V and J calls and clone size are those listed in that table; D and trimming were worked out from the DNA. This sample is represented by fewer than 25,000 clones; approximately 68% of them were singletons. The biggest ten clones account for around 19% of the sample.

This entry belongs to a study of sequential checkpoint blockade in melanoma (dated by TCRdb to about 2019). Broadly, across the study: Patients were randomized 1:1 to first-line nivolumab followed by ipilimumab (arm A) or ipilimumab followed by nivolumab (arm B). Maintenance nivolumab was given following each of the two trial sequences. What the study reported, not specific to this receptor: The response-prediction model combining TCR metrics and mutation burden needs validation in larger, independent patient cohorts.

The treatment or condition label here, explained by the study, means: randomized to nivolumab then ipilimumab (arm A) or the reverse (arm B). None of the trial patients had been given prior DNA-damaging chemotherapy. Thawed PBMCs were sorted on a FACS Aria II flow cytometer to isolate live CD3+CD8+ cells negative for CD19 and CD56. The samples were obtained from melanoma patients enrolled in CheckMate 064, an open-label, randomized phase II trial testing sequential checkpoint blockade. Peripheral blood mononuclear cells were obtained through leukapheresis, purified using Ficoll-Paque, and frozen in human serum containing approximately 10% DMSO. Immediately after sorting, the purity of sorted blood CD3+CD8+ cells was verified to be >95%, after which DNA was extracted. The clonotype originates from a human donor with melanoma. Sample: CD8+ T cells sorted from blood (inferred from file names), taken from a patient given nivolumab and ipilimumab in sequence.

The bases are TGTGCCAGCAGCACTATCCCACGGGGACTAGCTATCACAGATACGCAGTATTTT. This translates into CASSTIPRGLAITDTQYF. Recombination linked TRBV7-9 to TRBJ2-3, with 9 middle bases fitting TRBD2. The CDR1 and CDR2 encoded by the germline V gene (reference sequence) are SEHNR and FQNEAQ. Trimming leaves V shorter by 5 bases and J shorter by 2 bases, with the junction holding 14 bases beyond the gene matches. From the cysteine up to the phenylalanine, the CDR3 has a length of 18 residues. The retained sequence is limited to the CDR3, 54 bases, with the frame set at the first base.